The clone carrying this T cell receptor beta chain has just a few counts. The data originate from a study of early T cells in non-severe SARS-CoV-2 infection. MiXCR, applied by TCRdb to the 5' RACE reads, yields one record per CDR3 protein. The sample records around 53,000 distinct CDR3 sequences, around 10% being singletons. J gave up 6 bases and V 6 bases, and 14 bases lay outside the gene matches. This CDR3 has 16 amino acids. The V gene's germline CDR1 is SEHNR and CDR2 FQNEAQ (reference sequence). The sequenced sample consisted of whole blood. The chain uses TRBV7-9 and TRBJ2-1; 7 bases align to TRBD2. This receptor was identified in an adult who was a healthcare worker with PCR-confirmed SARS-CoV-2 infection or an uninfected control (not recorded which). The CDR3 here is CASRGPGGLGVNEQFF. The CDR3 coding sequence is TGTGCCAGCAGGGGTCCGGGCGGACTAGGTGTCAATGAGCAGTTCTTC. Filled out from reference TRBV7-9 and TRBJ2-1, the complete variable domain reads DTGVSQNPRHKITKRGQNVTFRCDPISEHNRLYWYRQTLGQGPEFLTYFQNEAQLEKSRLLSDRFSAERPKGSFSTLEIQRTEQGDSAMYLCASRGPGGLGVNEQFFGPGTRLTVL.